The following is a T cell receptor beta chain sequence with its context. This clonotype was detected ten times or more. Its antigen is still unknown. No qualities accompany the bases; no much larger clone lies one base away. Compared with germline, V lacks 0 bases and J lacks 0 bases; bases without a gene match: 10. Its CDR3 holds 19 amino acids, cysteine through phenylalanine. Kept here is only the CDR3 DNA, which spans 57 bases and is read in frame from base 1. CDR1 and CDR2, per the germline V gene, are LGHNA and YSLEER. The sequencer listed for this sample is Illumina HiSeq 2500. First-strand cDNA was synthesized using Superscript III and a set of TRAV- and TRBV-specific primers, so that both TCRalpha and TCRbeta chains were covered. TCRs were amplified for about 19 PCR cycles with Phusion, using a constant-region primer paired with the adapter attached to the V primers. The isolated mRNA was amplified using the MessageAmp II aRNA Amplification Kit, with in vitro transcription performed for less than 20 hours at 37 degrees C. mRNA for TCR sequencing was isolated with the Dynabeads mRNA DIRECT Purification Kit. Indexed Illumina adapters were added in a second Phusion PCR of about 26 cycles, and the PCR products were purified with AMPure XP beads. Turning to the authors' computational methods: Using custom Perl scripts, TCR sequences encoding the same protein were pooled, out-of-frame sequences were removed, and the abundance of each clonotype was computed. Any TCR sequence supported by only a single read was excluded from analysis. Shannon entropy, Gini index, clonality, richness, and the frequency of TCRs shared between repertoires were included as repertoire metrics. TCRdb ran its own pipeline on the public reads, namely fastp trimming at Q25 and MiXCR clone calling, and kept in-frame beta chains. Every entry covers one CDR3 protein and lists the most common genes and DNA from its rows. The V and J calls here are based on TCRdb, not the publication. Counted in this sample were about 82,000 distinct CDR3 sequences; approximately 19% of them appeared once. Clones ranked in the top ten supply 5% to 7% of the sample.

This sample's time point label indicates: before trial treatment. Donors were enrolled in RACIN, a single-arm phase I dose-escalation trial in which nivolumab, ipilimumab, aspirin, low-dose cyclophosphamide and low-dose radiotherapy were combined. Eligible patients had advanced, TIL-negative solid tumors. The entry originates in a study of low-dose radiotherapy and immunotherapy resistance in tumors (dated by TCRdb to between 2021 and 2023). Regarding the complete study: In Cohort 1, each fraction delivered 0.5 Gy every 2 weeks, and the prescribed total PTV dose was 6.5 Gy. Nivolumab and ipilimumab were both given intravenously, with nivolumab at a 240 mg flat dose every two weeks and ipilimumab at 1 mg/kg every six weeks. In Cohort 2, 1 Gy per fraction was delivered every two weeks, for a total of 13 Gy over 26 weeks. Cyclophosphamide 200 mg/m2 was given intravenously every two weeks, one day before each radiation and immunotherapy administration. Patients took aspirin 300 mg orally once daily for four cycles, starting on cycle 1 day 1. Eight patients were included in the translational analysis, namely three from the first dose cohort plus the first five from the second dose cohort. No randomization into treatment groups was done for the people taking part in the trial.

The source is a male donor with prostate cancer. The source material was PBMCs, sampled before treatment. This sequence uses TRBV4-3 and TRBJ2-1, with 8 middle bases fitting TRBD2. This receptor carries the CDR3 CASSQDFLAGGSSYNEQFF. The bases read TGCGCCAGCAGCCAAGATTTTCTCGCGGGGGGCAGCTCCTACAATGAGCAGTTCTTC.